The clone carrying this TCR beta chain was observed once. What it binds is unknown. Germline V CDR1 and CDR2: SGHAT, FQNNGV. The CDR3 consists of 15 residues. Trimming took off 0 bases at V and 5 bases at J, with 11 bases between the two ends. These data originate in a study of shared clonotypes between healthy human individuals. The overall study: CD4 naive and memory got three plates each, CD8 naive two, CD8 memory one. Study-wide results and limits: Among donors, clonotype sharing was expected to be affected by sequencing depth.

Naive CD8 cells lacked CD45RO, underwent positive selection for CCR7 and left out terminally differentiated effector memory CD45RA+ cells. Donors had no recently reported acute infections or vaccinations and were HIV-negative. Using about 190 ng DNA, some 30,000 T cell genomes, the sorted-subset replicate PCRs were run. Only in-frame clones appear in the TCRdb table, and some are missing; sequencing was by immunoSEQ multiplex PCR. The data hold about 2 million clones, with about 95% observed a single time. Sequenced input: naive CD8+ T cells sorted from blood. This sequence was found in a man younger than 30 in good health. The V gene is TRBV11-2, the J gene TRBJ2-1, with D uncertain. CDR3 coding DNA: TGTGCCAGCAGCTTAGATCCCGTACGGCACAATGAGCAGTTCTTC. The encoded protein is CASSLDPVRHNEQFF.